This TCR beta chain was retrieved from a study of T cell responses to AZD1222 COVID-19 vaccine. Study results and caveats: The study found Spike-specific TCR breadth and depth rose after two AZD1222 doses.

In the case of this clone: Its target is unknown.

V gave up 7 bases and J gave up 4 bases, with 9 bases separating them. CDR1 is LNHDA, CDR2 SQIVND, per germline (reference sequence). This CDR3 spans 12 amino acids. Sequencing used immunoSEQ multiplex PCR; TCRdb keeps in-frame clones, though not all of them. The table has some 96,000 clones, around nine tenths seen once; the top ten hold roughly 1.8%. The genes are TRBV19 and TRBJ2-3; D is unclear. The source was peripheral blood, collected on day 0 of AZD1222 vaccination. The receptor comes from an adult in good health. The CDR3 sequence: CASKLRADTQYF. The CDR3, as DNA: TGTGCCAGTAAGCTTAGAGCAGATACGCAGTATTTT.